This TCR beta chain was recorded in a study of shared clonotypes between healthy human individuals. Study results and limitations: Estimated richness values were generally larger in naive subsets than in memory subsets.

Clones were sequenced by immunoSEQ multiplex PCR, and TCRdb holds only the in-frame ones, with some missing. The repertoire holds around 1.9 million clones, with 93% as singletons. Germline loops: CDR1 LGHNT, CDR2 FRNRAP. The V segment lost 3 bases and the J segment 4 bases; nucleotides outside the gene matches: 10. CDR3 size: 17 residues. In regard to this clone: Its antigen is undetermined.

Naive CD8 cells lacked CD45RO, underwent positive selection for CCR7 and left out terminally differentiated effector memory CD45RA+ cells. Caucasian adults living in Nashville, Tennessee, provided all samples. This sequence joins TRBV12-5 and TRBJ2-1, with 9 bases lining up with TRBD1. The sequence was obtained from a man aged 18 to 29 in good health. Some clones in this sample may be carry-over from other donors' samples. The sample consisted of naive CD8+ T cells from PBMCs. The CDR3 here is CASGLITGGSGYNEQFF. The CDR3, as DNA: TGTGCTAGTGGTTTAATCACAGGGGGCTCTGGATACAATGAGCAGTTCTTC.